This TCR beta chain was recorded in a study of cytotoxic CD8 clonotypes in ibrutinib-treated CLL. Study details: Investigators reported roughly 24 partial and 2 complete responses; after median roughly 63 months, approximately 15 patients remained remitted and 12 progressed.

This clone showed up just once. Its antigen remains unknown. Investigators sought sequencing depths of between 1 in 200,000 and 1 in 1 million T cells. Clones were sequenced by immunoSEQ multiplex PCR, and TCRdb holds only the in-frame ones, with some missing. The profile shows about 250,000 clones, 70% of them singletons. The study's findings and limits: Few clonotypes were public, and these shrank or held steady under treatment. The study found baseline clonality above age-matched healthy donors, tracking circulating CD8+ T-cell counts.

CDR1 and CDR2 (germline): SGDLS, YYNGEE. Trimming removed 3 bases at V and 5 bases at J, with 14 bases between. This CDR3 contains 14 residues. Sequenced material: PBMCs, taken after 24 months of ibrutinib treatment. The rearrangement links TRBV9 to TRBJ2-5; D possibly corresponds to TRBD1 (6 bases). This receptor was identified in a human donor with chronic lymphocytic leukemia. This chain's CDR3 is CASSGTGSRETQYF. CDR3 bases: TGTGCCAGCAGCGGAACAGGGAGTAGGGAGACCCAGTACTTC. Together with reference TRBV9 and TRBJ2-5, the CDR3 gives the full variable domain: DSGVTQTPKHLITATGQRVTLRCSPRSGDLSVYWYQQSLDQGLQFLIQYYNGEERAKGNILERFSAQQFPDLHSELNLSSLELGDSALYFCASSGTGSRETQYFGPGTRLLVL.